The TCR beta chain described here comes from a study of cytomegalovirus exposure and HLA in healthy donors. Study results and limitations: Accurate HLA-A and HLA-B prediction from TCR beta sequences was reported for most subjects.

The CDR3 is made up of 15 amino acids. Germline lookup yields CDR1 MDHEN and CDR2 SYDVKM. Trimming took 6 bases from V and 3 from J; bases not matched to a gene: 7. PCR primers comprised 60 Vbeta and 13 Jbeta primers. Data came from immunoSEQ multiplex PCR; TCRdb stores just in-frame clones and leaves some out. The sample gives 90,000 to 110,000 clones, 81% of which show up once; 2.2% is in the top ten. At sampling all donors were nominally healthy, likely with unrecorded immune exposures. For this clone: As yet, its antigen is unknown.

Sequenced material: PBMCs. V gene TRBV28 combines with J gene TRBJ2-2, with TRBD2 identical over 7 bases. The sequence was obtained from a woman younger than 45 in good health and CMV-seronegative. The CDR3 is CASSRWTRDTGELFF. CDR3 DNA: TGTGCCAGCAGCCGATGGACTAGAGACACCGGGGAGCTGTTTTTT.